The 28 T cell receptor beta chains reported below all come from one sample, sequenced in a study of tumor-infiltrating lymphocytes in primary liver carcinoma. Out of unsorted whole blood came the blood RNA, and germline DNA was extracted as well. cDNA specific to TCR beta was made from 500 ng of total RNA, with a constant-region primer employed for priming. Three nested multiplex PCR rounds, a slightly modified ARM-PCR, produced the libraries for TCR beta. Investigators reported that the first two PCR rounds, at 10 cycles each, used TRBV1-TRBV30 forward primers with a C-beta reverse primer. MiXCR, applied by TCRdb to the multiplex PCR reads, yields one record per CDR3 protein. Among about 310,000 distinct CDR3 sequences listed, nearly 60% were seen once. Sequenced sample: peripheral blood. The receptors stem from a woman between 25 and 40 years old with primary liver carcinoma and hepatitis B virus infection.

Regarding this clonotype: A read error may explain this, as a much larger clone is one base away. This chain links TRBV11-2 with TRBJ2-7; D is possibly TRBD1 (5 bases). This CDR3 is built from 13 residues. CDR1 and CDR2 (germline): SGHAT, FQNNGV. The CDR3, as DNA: TGTGCCAGAAGCTTACTGGACACCTACGAGCAGTACTTC. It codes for CARSLLDTYEQYF.

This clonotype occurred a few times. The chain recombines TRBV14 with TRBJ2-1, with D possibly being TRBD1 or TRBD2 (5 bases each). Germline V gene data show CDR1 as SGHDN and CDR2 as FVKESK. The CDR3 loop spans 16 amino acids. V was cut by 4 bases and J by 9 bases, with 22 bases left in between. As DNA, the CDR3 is TGTGCCAGCAGCCGCGGATTGGGGGTACGCGGTGGTGAGCAGTTCTTC. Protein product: CASSRGLGVRGGEQFF.

The CDR3 sequence: CASSIWGTGTDTQYF. CDR3 bases: TGTGCCAGTAGTATTTGGGGGACAGGCACAGATACGCAGTATTTT. This chain links TRBV19 with TRBJ2-3; TRBD1 aligns across 7 bases. V lost 3 bases to trimming and J lost 1 base; unmatched junction nucleotides: 4. This CDR3 comprises 15 residues. Germline V CDR1 and CDR2: LNHDA, SQIVND (reference sequence). Together with reference TRBV19 and TRBJ2-3, the CDR3 gives the full variable domain: DGGITQSPKYLFRKEGQNVTLSCEQNLNHDAMYWYRQDPGQGLRLIYYSQIVNDFQKGDIAEGYSVSREKKESFPLTVTSAQKNPTAFYLCASSIWGTGTDTQYFGPGTRLTVL.

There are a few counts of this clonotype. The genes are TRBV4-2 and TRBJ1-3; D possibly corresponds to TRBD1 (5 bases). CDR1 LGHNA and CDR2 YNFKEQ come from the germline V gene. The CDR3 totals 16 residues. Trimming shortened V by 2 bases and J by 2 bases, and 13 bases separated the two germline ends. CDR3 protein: CASSQRDGLTGNTIYF. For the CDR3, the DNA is TGTGCCAGCAGCCAAAGGGACGGTTTGACTGGAAACACCATATATTTT.

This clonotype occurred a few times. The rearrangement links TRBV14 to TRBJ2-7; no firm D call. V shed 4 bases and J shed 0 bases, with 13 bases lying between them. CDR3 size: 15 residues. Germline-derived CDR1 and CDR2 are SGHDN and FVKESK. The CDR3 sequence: CASSLYGAGSYEQYF. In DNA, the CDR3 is TGTGCCAGCAGCCTCTACGGAGCAGGCTCCTACGAGCAGTACTTC.

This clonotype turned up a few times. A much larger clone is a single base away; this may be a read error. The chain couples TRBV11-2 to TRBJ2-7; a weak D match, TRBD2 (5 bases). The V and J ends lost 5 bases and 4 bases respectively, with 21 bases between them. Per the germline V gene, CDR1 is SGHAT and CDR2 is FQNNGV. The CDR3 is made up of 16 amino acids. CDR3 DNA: TGTGCCAGCAGCCTCCCACGGGGTATCGCGGAATACGAGCAGTACTTC. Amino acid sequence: CASSLPRGIAEYEQYF.

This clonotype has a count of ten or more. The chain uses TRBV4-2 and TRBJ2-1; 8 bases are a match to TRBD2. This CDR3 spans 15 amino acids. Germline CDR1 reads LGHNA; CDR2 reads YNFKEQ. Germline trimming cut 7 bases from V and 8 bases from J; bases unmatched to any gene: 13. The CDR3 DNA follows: TGTGCCAGCACTCCGGGTGAGCGGGAGTTCTATGAGCAGTTCTTC. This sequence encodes CASTPGEREFYEQFF.

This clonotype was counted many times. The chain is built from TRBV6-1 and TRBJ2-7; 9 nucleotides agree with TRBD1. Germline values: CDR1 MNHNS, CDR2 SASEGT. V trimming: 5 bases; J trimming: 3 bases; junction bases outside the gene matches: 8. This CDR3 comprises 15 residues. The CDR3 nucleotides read TGTGCCAGCAGTCCCGGGACAGGGTCGAACTACGAGCAGTACTTC. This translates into CASSPGTGSNYEQYF.

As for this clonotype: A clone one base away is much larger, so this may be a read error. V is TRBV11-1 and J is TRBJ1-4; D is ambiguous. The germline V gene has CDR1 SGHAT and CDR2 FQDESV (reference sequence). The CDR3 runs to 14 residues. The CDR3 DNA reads TGTGCCATCAGCAAGGACGAGATTAATGAAAAACTGTTTTTT. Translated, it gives CAISKDEINEKLFF.

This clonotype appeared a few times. CDR3 region: CASSYSGQDTYEQYF. DNA of the CDR3: TGCGCCAGCTCCTACTCGGGACAGGACACCTACGAGCAGTACTTC. The chain joins TRBV5-1 to TRBJ2-7; 8 bases map to TRBD1. V dropped 7 bases and J dropped 2; count of bases not matched to a gene: 11. The CDR3 runs to 15 residues. CDR1 SGHRS and CDR2 YFSETQ come from the germline V gene.

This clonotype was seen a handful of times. CDR3 coding DNA: TGCGCCAGCAGCGACCAGGGGGCCAGCTCCTACAATGAGCAGTTCTTC. Its protein product is CASSDQGASSYNEQFF. This chain joins TRBV5-1 and TRBJ2-1; 8 bases agree with TRBD1. Germline trimming cut 4 bases from V and 0 bases from J; bases unmatched to any gene: 6. From germline, CDR1 is SGHRS and CDR2 YFSETQ. This CDR3 region has 16 residues.

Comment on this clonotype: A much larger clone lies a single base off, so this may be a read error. CDR3 sequence (DNA): TGTGCCAGCAGCTCGGACCTCGCTGAAGCTTACTTT. Its translation: CASSSDLAEAYF. The chain combines TRBV6-5 with TRBJ1-1, with D hard to call. CDR3 length: 12 residues. Germline CDR1 MNHEY, CDR2 SVGAGI.

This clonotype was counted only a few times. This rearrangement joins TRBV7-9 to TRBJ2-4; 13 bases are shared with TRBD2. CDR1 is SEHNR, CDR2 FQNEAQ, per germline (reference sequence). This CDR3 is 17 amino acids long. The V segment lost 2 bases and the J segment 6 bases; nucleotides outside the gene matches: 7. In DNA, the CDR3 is TGTGCCAGCAGCTTATCGATGACTAGCGGGAGGCCAAACATTCAGTACTTC. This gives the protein CASSLSMTSGRPNIQYF.

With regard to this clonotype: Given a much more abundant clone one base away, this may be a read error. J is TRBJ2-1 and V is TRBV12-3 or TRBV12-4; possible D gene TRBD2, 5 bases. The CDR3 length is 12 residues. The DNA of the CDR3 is TGTGTCAGCAAGGGTCCCGGGGATGAGCAGTTCTTC. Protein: CVSKGPGDEQFF.

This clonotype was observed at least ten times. The CDR3 region has the DNA TGTGCCAGCACTCGAATCGGGGAAGCGGATACGCAGTATTTT. It translates to CASTRIGEADTQYF. The chain links TRBV12-3 or TRBV12-4 to TRBJ2-3; TRBD2 is a possible D gene (5 bases). The CDR3 is 14 residues long. Trimming left V 7 bases short and J 6 bases short, with 17 bases between.

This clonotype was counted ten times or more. The CDR3 nucleotides are TGTGCCAGCAGCTCTAGGGGCAGGCTAGCCCCCGGGGAGCTGTTTTTT. Translating gives CASSSRGRLAPGELFF. The chain uses TRBV11-3 and TRBJ2-2; TRBD1 or TRBD2 may be the D gene (5 bases each). The CDR3 extends over 16 amino acids. Germline CDR1 and CDR2: SGHNT and YENEEA. Trimming cost V 4 bases and J 6 bases, with 18 bases left between them.

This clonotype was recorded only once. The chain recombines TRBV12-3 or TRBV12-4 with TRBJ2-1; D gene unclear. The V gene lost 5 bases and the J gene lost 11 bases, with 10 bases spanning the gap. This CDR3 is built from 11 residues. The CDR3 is CASSRVPKQFF. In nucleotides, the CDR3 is TGTGCCAGCAGTAGGGTACCTAAGCAGTTCTTC.

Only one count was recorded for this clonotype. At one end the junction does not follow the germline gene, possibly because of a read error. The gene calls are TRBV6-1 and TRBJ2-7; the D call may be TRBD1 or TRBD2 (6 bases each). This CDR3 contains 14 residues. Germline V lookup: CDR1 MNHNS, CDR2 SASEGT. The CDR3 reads CVSSLQGGWDEQYF. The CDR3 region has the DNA TGTGTCAGCAGCCTACAGGGAGGTTGGGACGAGCAGTACTTC.

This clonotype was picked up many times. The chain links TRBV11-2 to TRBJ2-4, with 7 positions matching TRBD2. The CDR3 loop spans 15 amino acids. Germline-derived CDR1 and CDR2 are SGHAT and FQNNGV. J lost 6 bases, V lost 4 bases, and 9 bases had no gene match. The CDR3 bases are TGTGCCAGCAGCTCAGCTAGGCTAGCGGCAAACATTCAGTACTTC. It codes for CASSSARLAANIQYF.

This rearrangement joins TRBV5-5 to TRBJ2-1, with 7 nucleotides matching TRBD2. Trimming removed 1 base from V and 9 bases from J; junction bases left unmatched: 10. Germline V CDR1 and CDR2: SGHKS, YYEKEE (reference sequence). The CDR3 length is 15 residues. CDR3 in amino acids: CASSLSGGSRGEQFF. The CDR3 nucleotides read TGTGCCAGCAGCTTGAGTGGCGGGAGTCGCGGTGAGCAGTTCTTC.

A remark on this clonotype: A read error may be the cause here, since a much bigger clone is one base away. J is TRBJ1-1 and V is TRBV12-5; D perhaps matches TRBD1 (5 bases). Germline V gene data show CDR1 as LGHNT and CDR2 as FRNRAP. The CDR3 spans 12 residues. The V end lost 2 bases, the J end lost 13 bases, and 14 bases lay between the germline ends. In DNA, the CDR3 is TGTGCTAGTGGTTTGAGGGGTGACGGAGTTTTCTTT. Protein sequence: CASGLRGDGVFF.

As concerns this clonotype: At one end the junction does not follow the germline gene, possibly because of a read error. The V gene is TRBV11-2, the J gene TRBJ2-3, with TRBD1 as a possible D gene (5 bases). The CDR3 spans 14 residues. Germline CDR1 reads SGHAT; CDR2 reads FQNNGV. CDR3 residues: CASSIGHNTDMQYF. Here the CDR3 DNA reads TGTGCCAGCAGCATCGGACATAACACAGATATGCAGTATTTT.

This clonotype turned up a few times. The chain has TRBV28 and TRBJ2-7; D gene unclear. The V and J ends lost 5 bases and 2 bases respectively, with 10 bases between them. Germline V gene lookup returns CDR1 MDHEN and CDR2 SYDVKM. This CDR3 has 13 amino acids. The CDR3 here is CASSQESPYEQYF. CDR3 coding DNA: TGTGCCAGCAGTCAAGAGTCCCCCTACGAGCAGTACTTC. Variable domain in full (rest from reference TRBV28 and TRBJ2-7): DVKVTQSSRYLVKRTGEKVFLECVQDMDHENMFWYRQDPGLGLRLIYFSYDVKMKEKGDIPEGYSVSREKKERFSLILESASTNQTSMYLCASSQESPYEQYFGPGTRLTVT.

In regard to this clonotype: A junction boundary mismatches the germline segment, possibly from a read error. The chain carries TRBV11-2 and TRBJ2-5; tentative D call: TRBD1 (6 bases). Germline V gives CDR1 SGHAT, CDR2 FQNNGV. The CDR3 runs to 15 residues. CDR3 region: CVSRLGRGSGETQYF. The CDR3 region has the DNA TGTGTCAGCAGACTCGGCAGGGGTTCAGGCGAGACCCAGTACTTC.

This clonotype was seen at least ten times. The chain's CDR3 is CASSLEAGGWTEAFF. Here the CDR3 DNA reads TGTGCCAGCAGTTTAGAGGCAGGGGGCTGGACTGAAGCTTTCTTT. The J gene is TRBJ1-1, the V gene TRBV12-3 or TRBV12-4; 8 bases line up with TRBD1. The CDR3 runs to 15 residues. Trimming at V came to 1 base and at J to 5 bases, leaving 6 bases not matched to a gene.

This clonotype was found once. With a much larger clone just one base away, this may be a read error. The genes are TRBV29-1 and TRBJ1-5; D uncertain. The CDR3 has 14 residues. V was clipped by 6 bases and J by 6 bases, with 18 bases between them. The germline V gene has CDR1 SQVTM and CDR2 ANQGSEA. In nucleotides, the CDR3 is TGCAGCGTGGCGGTCAGGACCCTAGGTCAGCCCCAGCATTTT. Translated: CSVAVRTLGQPQHF.

CDR3 amino acids: CASSQDVGEGRNEQFF. The CDR3 DNA reads TGCGCCAGCAGCCAAGATGTGGGGGAGGGCCGCAATGAGCAGTTCTTC. The V gene is TRBV4-3, the J gene TRBJ2-1, with TRBD2 matching 7 bases. The length of the CDR3 is 16 residues. Germline V CDR1 and CDR2: LGHNA, YSLEER. With V trimmed by 0 bases and J by 6 bases, 8 bases remained unmatched.

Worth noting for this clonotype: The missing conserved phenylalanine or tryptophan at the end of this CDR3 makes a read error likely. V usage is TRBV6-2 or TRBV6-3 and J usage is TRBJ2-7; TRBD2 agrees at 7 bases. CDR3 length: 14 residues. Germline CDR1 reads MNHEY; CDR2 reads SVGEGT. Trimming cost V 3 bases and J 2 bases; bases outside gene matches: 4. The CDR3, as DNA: TGTGCCAGCAGTTATAGCGGGCCCGCCTACGAGCAGTACTTA. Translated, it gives CASSYSGPAYEQYL.